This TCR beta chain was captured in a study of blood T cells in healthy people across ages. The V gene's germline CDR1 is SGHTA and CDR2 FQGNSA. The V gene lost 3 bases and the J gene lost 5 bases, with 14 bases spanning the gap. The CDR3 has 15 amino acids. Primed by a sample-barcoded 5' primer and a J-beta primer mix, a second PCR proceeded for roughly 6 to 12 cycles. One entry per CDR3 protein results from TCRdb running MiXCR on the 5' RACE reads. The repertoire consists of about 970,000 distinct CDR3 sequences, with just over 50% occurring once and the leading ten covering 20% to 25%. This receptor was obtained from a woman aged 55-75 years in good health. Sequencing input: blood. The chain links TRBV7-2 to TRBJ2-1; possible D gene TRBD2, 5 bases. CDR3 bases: TGTGCCAGCAGCTTGTCACCGGGAACTAACAATGAGCAGTTCTTC. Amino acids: CASSLSPGTNNEQFF.